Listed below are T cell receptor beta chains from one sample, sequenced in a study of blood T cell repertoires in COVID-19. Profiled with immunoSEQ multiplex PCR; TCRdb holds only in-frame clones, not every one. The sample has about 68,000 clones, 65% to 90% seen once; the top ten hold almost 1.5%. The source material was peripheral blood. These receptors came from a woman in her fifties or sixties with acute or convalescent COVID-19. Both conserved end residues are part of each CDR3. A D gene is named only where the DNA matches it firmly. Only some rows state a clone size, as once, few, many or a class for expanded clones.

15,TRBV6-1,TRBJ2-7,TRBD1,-,TGTGCCAGCAGTGAAGCGCGGACAGGGAGCTACGAGCAGTACTTC,CASSEARTGSYEQYF
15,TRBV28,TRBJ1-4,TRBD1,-,TGTGCCAGCAGTCTAATAACAGGGGCCAATGAAAAACTGTTTTTT,CASSLITGANEKLFF
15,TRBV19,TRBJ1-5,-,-,TGTGCCAGTAGTGAGGAAGACAGAAGCAATCAGCCCCAGCATTTT,CASSEEDRSNQPQHF
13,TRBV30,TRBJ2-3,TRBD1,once,TGTGCCTGGAGTTGGACAGGGGGGGATACGCAGTATTTT,CAWSWTGGDTQYF
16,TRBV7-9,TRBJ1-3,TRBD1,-,TGTGCCAGCAGCTTACGGTCAGGGGGCTCTGGAAACACCATATATTTT,CASSLRSGGSGNTIYF
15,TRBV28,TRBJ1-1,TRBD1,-,TGTGCCAGCAGACCTCAGACAGGGAAGGTTCGGGAAGCTTTCTTT,CASRPQTGKVREAFF
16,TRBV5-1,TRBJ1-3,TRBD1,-,TGCGCCAGCAGCGTGGGGACAGGGTACTCTGGAAACACCATATATTTT,CASSVGTGYSGNTIYF
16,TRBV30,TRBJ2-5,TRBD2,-,TGTGCCTGGAGTGTTTGGGCCGCGGGAGGACAAGAGACCCAGTACTTC,CAWSVWAAGGQETQYF
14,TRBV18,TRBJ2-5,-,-,TGTGCCAGCTCCAGGGAGGTAGGGCAAGAGACCCAGTACTTC,CASSREVGQETQYF
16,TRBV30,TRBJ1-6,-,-,TGTGCCTGGAGGAAGGCGGGGTTTTCATTCACTGGGCCCCTCCACTTT,CAWRKAGFSFTGPLHF
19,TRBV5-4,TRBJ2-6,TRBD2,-,TGTGCCAGCAGCTTGCTCGCGGCTAGCGGGAGGTCTGGGGCCAACGTCCTGACTTTC,CASSLLAASGRSGANVLTF
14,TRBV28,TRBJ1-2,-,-,TGTGCCAGCAGTGGCACAATTTCATCGTCAGGCTACACCTTC,CASSGTISSSGYTF
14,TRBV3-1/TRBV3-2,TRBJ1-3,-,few,TGTGCCAGCAGCCTTGGGCCCTCTGGAAACACCATATATTTT,CASSLGPSGNTIYF
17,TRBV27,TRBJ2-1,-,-,TGTGCCAGCAGTCCAACGAACCGCGGTGGGTTTAGGAATGAGCAGTTCTTC,CASSPTNRGGFRNEQFF
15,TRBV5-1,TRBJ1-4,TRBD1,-,TGCGCCAGCAGCTTACCGGGACAGTCGAATGAAAAACTGTTTTTT,CASSLPGQSNEKLFF
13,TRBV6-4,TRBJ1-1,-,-,TGTGCCAGCAGTGAGTACAAGAACACTGAAGCTTTCTTT,CASSEYKNTEAFF
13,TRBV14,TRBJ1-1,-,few,TGTGCCAGCAGCCAAACAGCGAACACTGAAGCTTTCTTT,CASSQTANTEAFF
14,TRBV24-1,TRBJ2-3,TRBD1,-,TGTGCCACCAGTGACCGGACAGGGTCAGATACGCAGTATTTT,CATSDRTGSDTQYF
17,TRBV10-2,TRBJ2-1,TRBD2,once,TGCGCCAGCAACGGGCGCTCCGGGAGGGGTCAGGGCAATGAGCAGTTCTTC,CASNGRSGRGQGNEQFF
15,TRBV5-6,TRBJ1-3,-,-,TGTGCCAGCAGCTTGAGGGGGAAGGCTGGAAACACCATATATTTT,CASSLRGKAGNTIYF
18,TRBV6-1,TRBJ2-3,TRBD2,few,TGTGCCAGCAGTGCCCGAGGACTAGCGGGAGGTATAGCAGATACGCAGTATTTT,CASSARGLAGGIADTQYF
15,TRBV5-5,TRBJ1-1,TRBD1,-,TGTGCCAGCAGCTTCTTCGACAGGGCGGCCGTCGGGGCTTTCTTT,CASSFFDRAAVGAFF
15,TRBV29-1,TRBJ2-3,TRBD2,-,TGCAGCGTGGCAGCAGGGACTAGCGGCACAGATACGCAGTATTTT,CSVAAGTSGTDTQYF
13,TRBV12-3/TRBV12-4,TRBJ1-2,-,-,TGTGCCAGCAGAGCGGGGACCCACTATGGCTACACCTTC,CASRAGTHYGYTF
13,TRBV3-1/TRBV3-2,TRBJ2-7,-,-,TGTGCCAGCAGCTCTTCACTTAGCTACGAGCAGTACTTC,CASSSSLSYEQYF
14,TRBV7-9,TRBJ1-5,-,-,TGTGCCAGCAGCCCCCCGGGAGGGGATCAGCCCCAGCATTTT,CASSPPGGDQPQHF
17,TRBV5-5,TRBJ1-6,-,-,TGTGCCAGCAGCTTGGGAGCTGGGAGCTCCTATAATTCACCCCTCCACTTT,CASSLGAGSSYNSPLHF
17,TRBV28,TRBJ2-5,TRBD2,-,TGTGCCAGCAGTCTCACCGGGACTAGCGGGAGGGAGGGGACCCAGTACTTC,CASSLTGTSGREGTQYF
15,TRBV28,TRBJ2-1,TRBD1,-,TGTGCCAGCAAGTTGGGGACAGTCATACACAATGAGCAGTTCTTC,CASKLGTVIHNEQFF
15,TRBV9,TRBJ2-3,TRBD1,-,TGTGCCAGCAGCGTCGGGACAGGTCTCACAGATACGCAGTATTTT,CASSVGTGLTDTQYF
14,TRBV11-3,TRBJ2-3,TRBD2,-,TGTGCCAGCAGCAGCGGGACTAGCGCGGATACGCAGTATTTT,CASSSGTSADTQYF
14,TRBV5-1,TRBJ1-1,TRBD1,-,TGCGCCAGCAGCTTTAGGACAGGGGACACTGAAGCTTTCTTT,CASSFRTGDTEAFF
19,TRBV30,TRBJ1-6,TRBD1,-,TGTGCCTGGAGACCCCCCCGACAGGGTATTCTCTCCTATAATTCACCCCTCCACTTT,CAWRPPRQGILSYNSPLHF
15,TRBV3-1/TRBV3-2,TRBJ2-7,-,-,TGTGCCAGCAGCCAAGGGTCGGACAGCTCCTACGAGCAGTACTTC,CASSQGSDSSYEQYF
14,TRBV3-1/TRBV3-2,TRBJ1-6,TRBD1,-,TGTGCCAGCAGCCGGGGACAGGGGAATTCACCCCTCCACTTT,CASSRGQGNSPLHF
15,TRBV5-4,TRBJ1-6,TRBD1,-,TGTGCCAGCAGCCAGTGGGACAGGGATAATTCACCCCTCCACTTT,CASSQWDRDNSPLHF
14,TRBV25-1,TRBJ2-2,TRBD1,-,TGTGCCAGCAAGGGACAGACGAACACCGGGGAGCTGTTTTTT,CASKGQTNTGELFF
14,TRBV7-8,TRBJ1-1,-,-,TGTGCCAGCAGCTTTCGGGGATCGGGCACTGAAGCTTTCTTT,CASSFRGSGTEAFF
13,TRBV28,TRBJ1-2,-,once,TGTGCCAGCGGAGGGACCCGTAACTATGGCTACACCTTC,CASGGTRNYGYTF
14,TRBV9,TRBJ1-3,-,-,TGTGCCAGCAGCGTGGAAGGGGGAGGAAACACCATATATTTT,CASSVEGGGNTIYF
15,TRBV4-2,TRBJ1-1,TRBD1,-,TGTGCCAGCAGCCAAAGGGACAGGGGGACCACTGAAGCTTTCTTT,CASSQRDRGTTEAFF
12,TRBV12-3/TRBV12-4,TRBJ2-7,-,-,TGTGCCAGCAGTTTCTTCCCGGACGAGCAGTACTTC,CASSFFPDEQYF
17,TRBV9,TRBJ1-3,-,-,TGTGCCAGCAGCGCCCTCCATCAGGCAAGCTCTGGAAACACCATATATTTT,CASSALHQASSGNTIYF
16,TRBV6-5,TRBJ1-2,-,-,TGTGCCAGCAGTTACGCTCGGGGGATAGGTCTCTATGGCTACACCTTC,CASSYARGIGLYGYTF
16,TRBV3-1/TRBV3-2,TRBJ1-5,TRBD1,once,TGTGCCAGCAGCCAGGGGGGACAGGGGTTCAATCAGCCCCAGCATTTT,CASSQGGQGFNQPQHF
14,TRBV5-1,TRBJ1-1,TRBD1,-,TGCGCCAGCAGCATGACAGGGGGCCTTACTGAAGCTTTCTTT,CASSMTGGLTEAFF
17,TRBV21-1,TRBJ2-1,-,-,TGTGCCAGCAGAAATTGCCTTCCGGGACTGGCAAACAATGAGCAGTTCTTC,CASRNCLPGLANNEQFF
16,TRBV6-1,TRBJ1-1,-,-,TGTGCCAGCAGTGTTTCGATCAGGCCCATGAACACTGAAGCTTTCTTT,CASSVSIRPMNTEAFF
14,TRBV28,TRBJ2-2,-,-,TGTGCCAGCAGTTTAGGTAGCGGCACCGGGGAGCTGTTTTTT,CASSLGSGTGELFF
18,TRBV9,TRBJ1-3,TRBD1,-,TGTGCCAGCAGCGTAATCCCAGGGGGCGAAATGTCTGGAAACACCATATATTTT,CASSVIPGGEMSGNTIYF
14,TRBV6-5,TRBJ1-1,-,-,TGTGCCAGCAGTCTTAAGGGGCTGAACACTGAAGCTTTCTTT,CASSLKGLNTEAFF
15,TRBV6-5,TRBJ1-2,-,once,TGTGCCAGCAGCACGAGGAGGGGAGCTAACTATGGCTACACCTTC,CASSTRRGANYGYTF
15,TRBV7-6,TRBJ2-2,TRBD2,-,TGTGCCAGCAGCTTAGGTAGCGGGGGCACCGGGGAGCTGTTTTTT,CASSLGSGGTGELFF
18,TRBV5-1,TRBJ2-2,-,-,TGCGCCAGCAGCTTCGCGCGGGAGTCGACAGGGAACACCGGGGAGCTGTTTTTT,CASSFARESTGNTGELFF
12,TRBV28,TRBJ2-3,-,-,TGTGCCAGCAGTTTATCCGTTGTGACGCAGTATTTT,CASSLSVVTQYF
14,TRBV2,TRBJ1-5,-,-,TGTGCCAGCAGTGATGAACTACCCAATCAGCCCCAGCATTTT,CASSDELPNQPQHF